This T cell receptor beta chain was identified during a study of blood T cell repertoires in COVID-19. Turning to the study itself: Samples of COVID-19 (acute and convalescent) were obtained from the United States, Italy and Spain.

This clone was found a few times. Some clones are missing from TCRdb's copy, which holds only in-frame ones; the method was immunoSEQ multiplex PCR. Of about 100,000 clones in the sample, about 90% were seen once. CDR1 SGHTA and CDR2 FQGNSA come from the germline V gene. The CDR3 totals 14 residues. With 5 bases clipped from V and 5 bases from J, the junction kept 6 bases outside the gene matches. The V gene is TRBV7-2, the J gene TRBJ1-5; 7 nucleotides align to TRBD1. This TCR came from a man aged 30 to 45 in a cohort sampled during active COVID-19. The sample was peripheral blood. The CDR3 nucleotides are TGTGCCAGCAGCCAGACAGGGTCGGATCAGCCCCAGCATTTT. This sequence encodes CASSQTGSDQPQHF.